This TCR beta chain was sequenced during a study of early T cells in non-severe SARS-CoV-2 infection. Individual cDNA molecules were tagged with unique molecular identifiers. TCRdb recomputed calls from the 5' RACE reads with MiXCR, one row per CDR3 protein. The data contain some 25,000 distinct CDR3 sequences, 5% to 7% of them singletons. The germline V and J ends were trimmed by 3 bases and 0 bases, with 15 bases remaining between them. This CDR3 has 17 amino acids. The germline V gene has CDR1 SNHLY and CDR2 FYNNEI. The sequence came from an adult who was a healthcare worker with PCR-confirmed SARS-CoV-2 infection or an uninfected control (not recorded which). This chain joins TRBV2 and TRBJ1-5; possible D gene TRBD1, 5 bases. Sequencing input: whole blood. The CDR3 nucleotides are TGTGCCAGCAGTGAGAGGTGGCAGGGCTATAGCAATCAGCCCCAGCATTTT. It is translated as CASSERWQGYSNQPQHF.